The 21 T cell receptor beta chains given below trace back to one sample, sequenced in a study of cytomegalovirus exposure and HLA in healthy donors. PCR was performed using 60 Vbeta and 13 Jbeta primers. Sequenced by immunoSEQ multiplex PCR; TCRdb stores in-frame clones only, minus some. The sample includes about 140,000 clones, roughly 79% of them seen just once. The sample taken for sequencing was PBMCs. These receptors were obtained from a male donor in good health and CMV-seronegative.

This clone occurred a few times. Other nucleotide sequences from this sample produce the same CDR3. This sequence joins TRBV4-1 and TRBJ2-5; TRBD1 might be the D (5 bases). With 1 base removed from V and 2 bases from J, the gap between germline ends came to 8 bases. This CDR3 has 14 residues. Germline CDR1 reads MGHRA; CDR2 reads YSYEKL. DNA for the CDR3: TGCGCCAGCAGCCAAGGTACAGGTCAAGAGACCCAGTACTTC. Its translation: CASSQGTGQETQYF.

The chain uses TRBV7-3 and TRBJ2-7; 11 bases agree with TRBD1. CDR1 is SGHTA and CDR2 is FQGTGA in the germline V gene. The CDR3 is made up of 15 amino acids. With V trimmed by 5 bases and J by 3 bases, 6 bases remained unmatched. This chain's CDR3 is CASSPYGTGGYEQYF. Written as DNA, the CDR3 is TGTGCCAGCAGCCCATACGGGACAGGGGGCTACGAGCAGTACTTC. Complete variable domain (other parts from reference TRBV7-3 and TRBJ2-7): GAGVSQTPSNKVTEKGKYVELRCDPISGHTALYWYRQSLGQGPEFLIYFQGTGAADDSGLPNDRFFAVRPEGSVSTLKIQRTERGDSAVYLCASSPYGTGGYEQYFGPGTRLTVT.

The chain uses TRBV13 and TRBJ2-7; D may be TRBD2 (5 bases). Germline V gene data show CDR1 as PRHDT and CDR2 as FYEKMQ (reference sequence). This CDR3 has 18 residues. V was trimmed by 0 bases and J by 2 bases, leaving 20 bases between them. CDR3 amino acids: CASSLGLAESYGAYEQYF. In nucleotides, the CDR3 is TGTGCCAGCAGCTTAGGCCTAGCCGAGTCCTACGGGGCCTACGAGCAGTACTTC.

This chain joins TRBV5-1 and TRBJ2-7, with 8 bases fitting TRBD1. Germline values: CDR1 SGHRS, CDR2 YFSETQ. Trimming cost V 0 bases and J 5 bases; bases outside gene matches: 7. This CDR3 contains 15 residues. Here the CDR3 reads CASSLVSGGFDEQYF. For the CDR3, the DNA is TGCGCCAGCAGCTTGGTTTCAGGGGGCTTCGACGAGCAGTACTTC.

The table lists this clone with a few counts. This chain joins TRBV5-1 and TRBJ2-1; tentatively, D is TRBD1 (6 bases). Looked up from germline, CDR1 is SGHRS and CDR2 is YFSETQ. CDR3 size: 14 residues. V lost 4 bases to trimming and J lost 10 bases, with 18 bases between them. DNA for the CDR3: TGCGCCAGCAGCCCCGGACAGTCTCTCTGGGAGCAGTTCTTC. This sequence encodes CASSPGQSLWEQFF.

In this sample, this clone turned up a few times. V is TRBV6-5 and J is TRBJ2-7, with 10 nucleotides matching TRBD1. The CDR3 is 13 residues long. The germline V gene has CDR1 MNHEY and CDR2 SVGAGI. Unmatched junction bases numbered 6, after V lost 9 bases and J lost 4 bases. The CDR3 reads CASTGTGVYEQYF. For the CDR3, the DNA is TGTGCCAGTACCGGGACAGGGGTGTACGAGCAGTACTTC.

The rearrangement links TRBV7-9 to TRBJ2-7; the D is unclear. The V gene's germline CDR1 is SEHNR and CDR2 FQNEAQ (reference sequence). The CDR3 loop spans 13 amino acids. With 1 base removed from V and 0 bases from J, the gap between germline ends came to 4 bases. The CDR3 reads CASSLVSSYEQYF. For the CDR3, the DNA is TGTGCCAGCAGCTTAGTCAGCTCCTACGAGCAGTACTTC. Full variable domain (outside the CDR3, taken from reference TRBV7-9 and TRBJ2-7): DTGVSQNPRHKITKRGQNVTFRCDPISEHNRLYWYRQTLGQGPEFLTYFQNEAQLEKSRLLSDRFSAERPKGSFSTLEIQRTEQGDSAMYLCASSLVSSYEQYFGPGTRLTVT.

The J gene is TRBJ2-7, the V gene TRBV25-1; D might be TRBD2 (6 bases). Per germline, CDR1 MGHDK and CDR2 SYGVNS. There are 13 residues in the CDR3. The ends were cut back, 1 base at V and 4 bases at J, with 8 bases in the middle. The DNA for the CDR3 is TGTGCCAGCAGTGAATTTGGAGGGTACGAGCAGTACTTC. Its translation: CASSEFGGYEQYF.

The genes are TRBV30 and TRBJ2-5; 7 bases map to TRBD2. The CDR3 is made up of 14 amino acids. CDR1 and CDR2 from the germline V gene are GTSNPN and SVGIG (reference sequence). The V gene end was trimmed by 0 bases and the J gene end by 4 bases; junction bases not matched to a gene: 5. DNA of the CDR3: TGTGCCTGGAGTGTAGGCGGGAGCCGAGAGACCCAGTACTTC. The encoded protein is CAWSVGGSRETQYF.

The chain combines TRBV6-1 with TRBJ1-5, with D uncertain. CDR1 MNHNS and CDR2 SASEGT come from the germline V gene. This CDR3 is built from 16 residues. V lost 4 bases and J 0 bases, leaving 13 bases between the germline ends. CDR3 loop: CASSAHSSNSNQPQHF. The DNA of the CDR3 is TGTGCCAGCAGTGCCCACAGTAGTAATAGCAATCAGCCCCAGCATTTT.

This clone was seen only a few times. The DNA of the CDR3 is TGTGCCAGCAGCTTGGCCTCGGGAGGGGTCACTGAAGCTTTCTTT. As protein: CASSLASGGVTEAFF. The chain has TRBV5-5 and TRBJ1-1, with D perhaps TRBD1 (5 bases). Trimming stripped 0 bases from V and 4 bases from J, with 13 bases between. CDR1 and CDR2 (germline): SGHKS, YYEKEE (reference sequence). There are 15 residues in the CDR3.

The sample holds one count of this clone. The chain employs TRBV30 and TRBJ1-2, with 7 bases identical to TRBD1. The germline V gene encodes CDR1 GTSNPN and CDR2 SVGIG (reference sequence). This CDR3 spans 12 amino acids. The trim removed 1 base at V and 8 bases at J, leaving 4 bases unmatched. CDR3 protein: CAWSGQGDGYTF. CDR3 DNA: TGTGCCTGGAGTGGTCAGGGGGACGGCTACACCTTC.

This sequence joins TRBV27 and TRBJ2-2; perhaps TRBD1 as D (5 bases). Germline V lookup: CDR1 MNHEY, CDR2 SMNVEV (reference sequence). Between the trimmed V and J ends, which lost 6 bases and 6 bases, there was a span of 11 bases. This CDR3 has 13 residues. CDR3 sequence: CASSRAVAGELFF. CDR3 in DNA: TGTGCCAGCAGCAGGGCAGTGGCCGGGGAGCTGTTTTTT.

The chain employs TRBV5-6 and TRBJ1-6, with a possible D match to TRBD1 (6 bases). This CDR3 is 14 amino acids long. Germline CDR1 reads SGHDT; CDR2 reads YYEEEE. Trimming took 4 bases from V and 7 from J, leaving 12 bases between them. CDR3 sequence: CASSLGQPNSPLHF. The CDR3 DNA reads TGTGCCAGCAGCCTAGGACAGCCAAATTCACCCCTCCACTTT.

V is TRBV19 and J is TRBJ1-1, with D perhaps TRBD1 (6 bases). CDR1 is LNHDA, CDR2 SQIVND, per germline (reference sequence). The CDR3 has 14 residues. Trimming took 8 bases from V and 7 from J, leaving 20 bases between them. Here the CDR3 DNA reads TGTGCCAGTGCCCAAAATCAGGGGTTCGGTGAAGCTTTCTTT. As protein: CASAQNQGFGEAFF.

The J gene is TRBJ1-5, the V gene TRBV19; 8 bases fit TRBD1. In germline, CDR1 is LNHDA, CDR2 SQIVND (reference sequence). The V gene end was trimmed by 4 bases and the J gene end by 7 bases; junction bases not matched to a gene: 6. CDR3 length equals 14 residues. The CDR3 region is CASSRGQVEQPQHF. The CDR3 coding sequence is TGTGCCAGTAGTAGGGGACAGGTCGAACAGCCCCAGCATTTT.

The V and J genes are TRBV29-1 and TRBJ1-2, with D maybe TRBD1 (5 bases). The V end was cut by 6 bases, the J end by 1 base, with 12 bases between. There are 13 residues in the CDR3. Germline CDR1 and CDR2: SQVTM and ANQGSEA. The CDR3 reads CSVDTGRNYGYTF. The CDR3, as DNA: TGCAGCGTAGACACAGGCCGTAACTATGGCTACACCTTC.

This rearrangement joins TRBV5-4 to TRBJ2-1; perhaps TRBD2 as D (5 bases). The CDR3 covers 16 residues. Trimming removed 3 bases from V and 8 bases from J, with 21 bases in between. Germline V gene data show CDR1 as SGHNT and CDR2 as YYREEE (reference sequence). The CDR3 spells CASSSSAGVPSHEQFF. In DNA, the CDR3 is TGTGCCAGCAGCTCGTCTGCCGGGGTACCCTCACATGAGCAGTTCTTC. The whole variable domain, filled in from reference TRBV5-4 and TRBJ2-1, reads ETGVTQSPTHLIKTRGQQVTLRCSSQSGHNTVSWYQQALGQGPQFIFQYYREEENGRGNFPPRFSGLQFPNYSSELNVNALELDDSALYLCASSSSAGVPSHEQFFGPGTRLTVL.

V usage is TRBV5-1 and J usage is TRBJ2-3; TRBD2 aligns across 7 bases. This CDR3 spans 14 amino acids. Germline V gene lookup returns CDR1 SGHRS and CDR2 YFSETQ. V trimming: 4 bases; J trimming: 2 bases; junction bases outside the gene matches: 4. CDR3 sequence (DNA): TGCGCCAGCAGCCTCACTAGCGACACAGATACGCAGTATTTT. Translating gives CASSLTSDTDTQYF. The full variable domain, with the rest looked up from reference TRBV5-1 and TRBJ2-3, is KAGVTQTPRYLIKTRGQQVTLSCSPISGHRSVSWYQQTPGQGLQFLFEYFSETQRNKGNFPGRFSGRQFSNSRSEMNVSTLELGDSALYLCASSLTSDTDTQYFGPGTRLTVL.

This sequence joins TRBV27 and TRBJ1-4, with 8 bases aligning to TRBD1. Germline V gene sequence: CDR1 MNHEY, CDR2 SMNVEV (reference sequence). This CDR3 comprises 13 residues. V lost 3 bases to trimming and J lost 8 bases; unmatched junction nucleotides: 2. The CDR3 DNA sequence: TGTGCCAGCAGTTTCAGGGGGCAAGAAAAACTGTTTTTT. It yields the protein CASSFRGQEKLFF.

The V and J genes are TRBV9 and TRBJ2-1; TRBD2 aligns across 10 bases. CDR1 and CDR2 (germline): SGDLS, YYNGEE. This CDR3 has 15 amino acids. J gave up 2 bases and V 9 bases, and 8 bases lay outside the gene matches. CDR3 in DNA: TGTGCCACAGGACTAGCGGAGTTTCCCTACAATGAGCAGTTCTTC. This translates into CATGLAEFPYNEQFF.